This T cell receptor (beta chain) was profiled in a study of CD8 T cells in Susac syndrome. Study background: Among the Susac syndrome patients sequenced, five or six had active disease and about eight were in remission. Study observations and caveats: Clonal expansion involving Susac CD8+ cells peaked in TEMRA cells and active patients.

An input of about 0.5 to 1 ug of RNA was subjected to reverse transcription using random hexamers. The CDR3 of TCR beta was amplified by immunoSEQ multiplex PCR across 54 Vbeta and 13 Jbeta. Via MiXCR, TCRdb re-called the immunoSEQ multiplex PCR reads, giving one row per CDR3 protein. Among 75,000 to 95,000 distinct CDR3 sequences listed, roughly 96% were seen once. V lost 4 bases and J lost 4; bases outside the gene matches: 5. From germline, CDR1 is SGHRS and CDR2 YFSETQ. The CDR3 extends over 14 amino acids. For this clonotype: Its matching antigen is unknown.

The receptor comes from a human donor with Susac syndrome. The sample consisted of CD8+ T cells from PBMCs. The chain has TRBV5-1 and TRBJ2-4, with 7 bases lining up with TRBD1. The CDR3 DNA follows: TGCGCCAGCAGCCCGCGACAGGGAAAAAACATTCAGTACTTC. Translated: CASSPRQGKNIQYF.